The sequence of this TCR beta chain was determined in a study of T cell changes during pregnancy in multiple sclerosis. Profiling relied on immunoSEQ multiplex PCR, and the TCRdb table lists in-frame clones only, not all of them. Of 70,000 to 95,000 clones listed, over 80% are singletons. V was cut by 5 bases and J by 4 bases, with 9 bases left in between. Germline lookup yields CDR1 SGHAT and CDR2 FQNNGV. The CDR3 loop spans 12 amino acids. The sequencing used CD4+ T cells from peripheral blood mononuclear cells, collected in the second trimester of pregnancy. The genes are TRBV11-2 and TRBJ2-7; tentative D call: TRBD1 (6 bases). The clonotype comes from a female donor with multiple sclerosis, enrolled in a pregnancy study. CDR3 residues: CASSPQGYEQYF. The CDR3 DNA reads TGTGCCAGCAGCCCCCAGGGGTACGAGCAGTACTTC.